The 17 T cell receptor beta chains given below trace back to one sample, sequenced in a study of identical twins. TCRdb used MiXCR to reprocess the 5' RACE reads, holding one entry per CDR3 protein. Of just under 650,000 distinct CDR3 sequences listed, under 8.5% are singletons. The sample was also reused in another study, on yellow fever vaccine responses in identical twins.

The specimen was PBMCs. These receptors were collected from a woman under 30 in good health.

This clonotype occurred many times. V and J are TRBV20-1 and TRBJ2-1; 7 bases match TRBD2. In germline, CDR1 is DFQATT, CDR2 SNEGSKA (reference sequence). The CDR3 covers 15 residues. Trimming took 6 bases from V and 0 from J; bases not matched to a gene: 8. The CDR3 reads CSAHSGSDSYNEQFF. The DNA of the CDR3 is TGCAGTGCCCATAGCGGGTCCGACTCCTACAATGAGCAGTTCTTC.

This clonotype has more than one count but fewer than ten. The V gene is TRBV20-1, the J gene TRBJ2-7; D might be TRBD1 (6 bases). V shed 0 bases and J shed 2 bases, with 11 bases lying between them. The CDR3 extends over 14 amino acids. The germline CDR1 and CDR2 sequences are DFQATT and SNEGSKA (reference sequence). This CDR3 is CSARDQGRAYEQYF. DNA for the CDR3: TGCAGTGCTAGAGACCAGGGGCGAGCCTACGAGCAGTACTTC.

This clonotype appeared many times. The chain has TRBV4-1 and TRBJ2-5, with D tentatively TRBD1 (5 bases). The CDR3 loop spans 15 amino acids. The V gene lost 0 bases and the J gene lost 7 bases, with 15 bases spanning the gap. Germline lookup yields CDR1 MGHRA and CDR2 YSYEKL. The CDR3 DNA sequence: TGCGCCAGCAGCCAAGATGGGCAGCGCCAGGGGACCCAGTACTTC. Translation gives CASSQDGQRQGTQYF.

This clonotype was seen more than once but under ten times. V gene TRBV13 combines with J gene TRBJ2-7; TRBD2 matches at 7 bases. The CDR3 runs 15 residues. After removal of 0 bases from V and 1 base from J, the junction contained 3 bases not matched to a gene. Germline V gene lookup returns CDR1 PRHDT and CDR2 FYEKMQ (reference sequence). CDR3 residues: CASSLGGGGSYEQYF. In DNA form, the CDR3 reads TGTGCCAGCAGCTTAGGCGGCGGGGGATCCTACGAGCAGTACTTC. The variable domain in full, with the rest retrieved from reference TRBV13 and TRBJ2-7, is AAGVIQSPRHLIKEKRETATLKCYPIPRHDTVYWYQQGPGQDPQFLISFYEKMQSDKGSIPDRFSAQQFSDYHSELNMSSLELGDSALYFCASSLGGGGSYEQYFGPGTRLTVT.

The sample holds many counts of this clonotype. This chain links TRBV2 with TRBJ2-7; D uncertain. The germline CDR1 and CDR2 sequences are SNHLY and FYNNEI. The CDR3 runs to 12 residues. V was shortened by 4 bases and J by 2 bases, with 6 bases between the two germline ends. The chain's CDR3 is CASSARTYEQYF. The CDR3 nucleotides are TGTGCCAGCAGTGCAAGAACCTACGAGCAGTACTTC.

This rearrangement joins TRBV6-5 to TRBJ2-1; 9 bases are a match to TRBD2. This CDR3 is built from 19 residues. Germline loops: CDR1 MNHEY, CDR2 SVGAGI. V lost 0 bases and J lost 3; bases outside the gene matches: 12. The CDR3 bases are TGTGCCAGCAGTTACTCACGGACCCAGCGGGGGGCCATCTACAATGAGCAGTTCTTC. Its translation is CASSYSRTQRGAIYNEQFF.

This clonotype showed up just a few times. The rearrangement uses TRBV20-1 and TRBJ2-5; 13 bases match TRBD2. V lost 6 bases and J lost 0; bases outside the gene matches: 4. Looked up from germline, CDR1 is DFQATT and CDR2 is SNEGSKA (reference sequence). The CDR3 has 15 amino acids. CDR3 in amino acids: CSAHGTSGNQETQYF. The CDR3 nucleotides are TGCAGTGCCCACGGGACTAGCGGGAACCAAGAGACCCAGTACTTC.

This clonotype was detected many times. The chain employs TRBV29-1 and TRBJ2-1; 11 nucleotides agree with TRBD2. The CDR3 spans 16 residues. Trimming at V came to 4 bases and at J to 0 bases, leaving 5 bases not matched to a gene. Germline V CDR1 and CDR2: SQVTM, ANQGSEA. CDR3 DNA: TGCAGCGTTGGGGGACTAGCGGAAAGCTCCTACAATGAGCAGTTCTTC. This encodes CSVGGLAESSYNEQFF.

This clonotype appeared many times. The V and J genes are TRBV12-3 or TRBV12-4 and TRBJ2-1, with D perhaps TRBD2 (7 bases). The CDR3 is 16 amino acids. V was shortened by 5 bases and J by 0 bases, with 14 bases between the two germline ends. This CDR3 is CASSGRGTSSYNEQFF. CDR3 bases: TGTGCCAGCAGTGGGAGGGGGACGAGCTCCTACAATGAGCAGTTCTTC.

This clonotype was seen a handful of times. This chain uses TRBV6-5 with TRBJ2-3; D could derive from TRBD1 or TRBD2 (5 bases each). Germline lookup yields CDR1 MNHEY and CDR2 SVGAGI. The CDR3 covers 15 residues. The V end was cut by 2 bases, the J end by 0 bases, with 9 bases between. The CDR3: CASSYRGESTDTQYF. The CDR3, as DNA: TGTGCCAGCAGTTACAGGGGAGAAAGCACAGATACGCAGTATTTT.

At least ten counts were recorded for this clonotype. V usage is TRBV20-1 and J usage is TRBJ2-1, with 9 nucleotides matching TRBD2. V gave up 1 base and J gave up 4 bases; unmatched junction bases: 14. CDR3 length equals 18 residues. Germline V gives CDR1 DFQATT, CDR2 SNEGSKA (reference sequence). CDR3 sequence reads: CSARVPTSGSWGYNEQFF. CDR3 DNA sequence: TGCAGTGCTAGAGTCCCGACTAGCGGATCGTGGGGGTACAATGAGCAGTTCTTC.

This chain links TRBV20-1 with TRBJ2-3; no reliable D call. In germline, CDR1 is DFQATT, CDR2 SNEGSKA (reference sequence). Trimming shortened V by 7 bases and J by 5 bases, and 10 bases separated the two germline ends. CDR3 length: 11 amino acids. CDR3 sequence: CSVAGGDTQYF. The CDR3 bases are TGCAGTGTGGCAGGCGGAGATACGCAGTATTTT.

The rearrangement links TRBV29-1 to TRBJ1-1; 9 bases line up with TRBD1. The CDR3 is 16 residues long. J lost 8 bases, V lost 6 bases, and 19 bases had no gene match. Germline V gives CDR1 SQVTM, CDR2 ANQGSEA. CDR3 in amino acids: CSVAWAGTGLRPEAFF. The CDR3 nucleotides read TGCAGCGTCGCCTGGGCCGGGACAGGGCTTCGGCCGGAAGCTTTCTTT.

The chain joins TRBV12-3 or TRBV12-4 to TRBJ1-1, with D uncertain. V was trimmed by 6 bases and J by 3 bases, leaving 14 bases between them. This CDR3 has 14 amino acids. The CDR3 DNA follows: TGTGCCAGCAGCTCCCGACGGGAGTACACTGAAGCTTTCTTT. It encodes CASSSRREYTEAFF.

In this sample, this clonotype turned up a few times. The genes are TRBV6-1 and TRBJ2-5; 11 positions agree with TRBD2. The CDR3 length is 15 residues. V trimming: 6 bases; J trimming: 3 bases; junction bases outside the gene matches: 6. Germline CDR1 MNHNS, CDR2 SASEGT. The CDR3, as DNA: TGTGCCAGCAGAAAATTAGCGGGGGGGGAAGAGACCCAGTACTTC. Its protein is CASRKLAGGEETQYF.

This clonotype was seen more than once but under ten times. The chain recombines TRBV20-1 with TRBJ2-1; the D gene is possibly TRBD2 (5 bases). V was trimmed by 0 bases and J by 0 bases, leaving 15 bases between them. Germline V CDR1 and CDR2: DFQATT, SNEGSKA (reference sequence). The CDR3 extends over 17 amino acids. The CDR3 region has the DNA TGCAGTGCTAGAGATTACAGACGGGGAAGCTCCTACAATGAGCAGTTCTTC. It yields the protein CSARDYRRGSSYNEQFF.

This clonotype was seen a handful of times. The chain is built from TRBV28 and TRBJ1-1; D gene uncertain. The germline gives CDR1 MDHEN, CDR2 SYDVKM. The CDR3 totals 16 residues. The V end lost 0 bases, the J end lost 4 bases, and 15 bases lay between the germline ends. The CDR3 spells CASSLWASADGTEAFF. The CDR3 DNA reads TGTGCCAGCAGTTTATGGGCGTCCGCCGACGGCACTGAAGCTTTCTTT.